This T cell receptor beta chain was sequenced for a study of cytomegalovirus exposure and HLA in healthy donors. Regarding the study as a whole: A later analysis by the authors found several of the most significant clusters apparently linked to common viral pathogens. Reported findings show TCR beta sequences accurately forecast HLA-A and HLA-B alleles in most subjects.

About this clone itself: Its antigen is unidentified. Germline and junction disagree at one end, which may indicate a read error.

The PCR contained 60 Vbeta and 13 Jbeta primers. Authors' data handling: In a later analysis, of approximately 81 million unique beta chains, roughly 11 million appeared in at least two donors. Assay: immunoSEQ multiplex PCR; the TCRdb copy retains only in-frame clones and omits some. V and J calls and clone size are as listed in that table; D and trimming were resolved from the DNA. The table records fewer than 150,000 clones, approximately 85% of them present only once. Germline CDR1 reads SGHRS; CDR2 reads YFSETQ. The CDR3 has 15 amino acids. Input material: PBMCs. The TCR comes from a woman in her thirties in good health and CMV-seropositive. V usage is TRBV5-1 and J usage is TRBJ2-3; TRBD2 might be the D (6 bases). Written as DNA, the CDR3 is TGCGCCAGCAGCTTGGGGGGGGTTGGCACAGATACGCGGTATTTT. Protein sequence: CASSLGGVGTDTRYF.